Each of the 10 T cell receptor beta chains below was sequenced from the same sample in a study of blood T cell repertoires in COVID-19. Repertoires were generated with immunoSEQ multiplex PCR, while TCRdb's copy carries only in-frame clones and drops some. Here the sample spans approximately 150,000 clones, 75% to 85% being singletons. What was sequenced was PBMCs or T cells enriched from blood (not recorded which). These receptors originate from a middle-aged man who had recovered from COVID-19.

The chain has TRBV7-2 and TRBJ1-1; the D is unclear. This CDR3 is built from 13 residues. Trimming left V 3 bases short and J 1 base short, with 6 bases between. From germline, CDR1 is SGHTA and CDR2 FQGNSA. CDR3 sequence reads: CASSFARNTEAFF. In DNA form, the CDR3 reads TGTGCCAGCAGCTTTGCGAGGAACACTGAAGCTTTCTTT.

With regard to this clone: The junction and the germline gene differ at one end; a read error may be behind it. This chain joins TRBV3-1 (or the pseudogene TRBV3-2) and TRBJ1-1, with 7 nucleotides matching TRBD1. Germline V gives CDR1 LGHDT, CDR2 YNNKEL (reference sequence). The CDR3 is made up of 14 amino acids. CDR3 coding DNA: TGTGCCAGCGGCCAGGGACAGCCGAACACTGAAGCTTTCTTT. Protein sequence: CASGQGQPNTEAFF.

The rearrangement joins TRBV6-1 to TRBJ2-3; 13 positions agree with TRBD2. The CDR3 loop spans 18 amino acids. Germline V gene sequence: CDR1 MNHNS, CDR2 SASEGT. V trimming: 4 bases; J trimming: 1 base; junction bases outside the gene matches: 8. The CDR3 loop reads CASSGLAGGRGRTDTQYF. The DNA of the CDR3 is TGTGCCAGCAGTGGACTAGCGGGGGGCCGGGGGCGCACAGATACGCAGTATTTT.

This clone occurred a few times. Other DNA sequences within the sample encode an identical CDR3. This sequence joins TRBV28 and TRBJ2-5, with 13 bases that match TRBD2. Germline CDR1 reads MDHEN; CDR2 reads SYDVKM. After removal of 3 bases from V and 2 bases from J, the junction contained 0 bases not matched to a gene. The length of the CDR3 is 15 residues. The CDR3 DNA reads TGTGCCAGCAGTTTGACTAGCGGGGGGCAAGAGACCCAGTACTTC. As protein: CASSLTSGGQETQYF.

The gene calls are TRBV5-1 and TRBJ1-2, with D possibly being TRBD1 (6 bases). Trimming shortened V by 3 bases and J by 3 bases, and 21 bases separated the two germline ends. The CDR3 covers 17 residues. Germline V gene sequence: CDR1 SGHRS, CDR2 YFSETQ. Written as DNA, the CDR3 is TGCGCCAGCAGCTCCTCTGGGTTGGGGGCCGGTGACTATGGCTACACCTTC. This translates into CASSSSGLGAGDYGYTF.

The chain combines TRBV11-2 with TRBJ2-5; D is uncertain. This CDR3 comprises 15 residues. Trimming left V 4 bases short and J 4 bases short, with 16 bases between. Looked up from germline, CDR1 is SGHAT and CDR2 is FQNNGV. The CDR3 spells CASSSQSVSGETQYF. The CDR3 region has the DNA TGTGCCAGCAGCTCTCAGAGTGTGTCGGGAGAGACCCAGTACTTC.

The rearrangement uses TRBV4-1 and TRBJ1-2; 10 bases line up with TRBD1. CDR3 length: 17 residues. Germline lookup yields CDR1 MGHRA and CDR2 YSYEKL. Trimming cost V 2 bases and J 7 bases; bases outside gene matches: 13. The CDR3 bases are TGCGCCAGCAGCCAACGACAGGGGGCCCTGGCAATGGGTGGCTACACCTTC. This encodes CASSQRQGALAMGGYTF.

This clone was counted a few times. The chain carries TRBV10-3 and TRBJ2-3, with 11 nucleotides matching TRBD2. J lost 5 bases, V lost 8 bases, and 9 bases had no gene match. Per germline, CDR1 ENHRY and CDR2 SYGVKD. This CDR3 is 15 amino acids long. CDR3 coding DNA: TGTGCCATCTCAAGTAGCGGGGGGGCGGGAGATACGCAGTATTTT. Its translation: CAISSSGGAGDTQYF.

This clone appeared once. The genes are TRBV5-1 and TRBJ2-3, with 14 positions matching TRBD2. Germline CDR1 SGHRS, CDR2 YFSETQ. This CDR3 comprises 16 residues. J gave up 3 bases and V 4 bases, and 4 bases lay outside the gene matches. The CDR3 DNA reads TGCGCCAGCAGCGGACTAGCGGGGGGCGGGACAGATACGCAGTATTTT. Its translation: CASSGLAGGGTDTQYF.

The chain combines TRBV3-1 (or the pseudogene TRBV3-2) with TRBJ2-4; possible D gene TRBD1, 6 bases. V was shortened by 4 bases and J by 0 bases, with 16 bases between the two germline ends. The CDR3 consists of 17 residues. CDR1 LGHDT and CDR2 YNNKEL come from the germline V gene (reference sequence). The CDR3 DNA follows: TGTGCCAGCAGCCGTCGAGGGGGAATTGGAGCCAAAAACATTCAGTACTTC. The encoded protein is CASSRRGGIGAKNIQYF.